Listed below are T cell receptor beta chains from one sample, sequenced in a study of regulatory T cells in long-lasting Graves disease. TCRdb processed the multiplex PCR reads anew with MiXCR; each CDR3 protein has one entry. The repertoire holds fewer than 450,000 distinct CDR3 sequences, around 20% seen once, with roughly 20% in the top ten. The material was peripheral blood mononuclear cells (PBMCs), obtained when the disease was refractory, from a patient treated with antithyroid drugs. These receptors were taken from a female donor with Graves disease. Both conserved end residues are part of each CDR3. D genes are given only for firm matches. Clone size is stated in some rows and not others, as once, few, many or a class when expanded.

size	V	J	D	CDR3	DNA
many	TRBV20-1	TRBJ1-1	TRBD1	CSASFSGGTEAFF	TGCAGTGCTAGTTTTTCAGGGGGCACTGAAGCTTTCTTT
.	TRBV28	TRBJ2-2	.	CASRYRVTGELFF	TGTGCCAGCAGGTACAGGGTTACCGGGGAGCTGTTTTTT
.	TRBV7-6	TRBJ1-6	.	CASSQLGSPLHF	TGTGCCAGCAGCCAATTGGGTTCACCCCTCCACTTT
.	TRBV12-3/TRBV12-4	TRBJ2-2	.	CASSSGDGGGELFF	TGTGCCAGCAGTTCGGGGGATGGCGGCGGGGAGCTGTTTTTT
.	TRBV6-2/TRBV6-3	TRBJ2-7	TRBD1	CASSVGRGLYEQYF	TGTGCCAGCAGTGTAGGCAGGGGGCTCTACGAGCAGTACTTC
many	TRBV7-8	TRBJ1-5	.	CASSPRRDLYNQPQHF	TGTGCCAGCAGCCCCCGCCGGGACCTATACAATCAGCCCCAGCATTTT
few	TRBV5-6	TRBJ2-4	TRBD1	CASSGTGIGYF	TGTGCCAGCAGCGGGACAGGGATCGGATACTTC
few	TRBV7-9	TRBJ2-5	TRBD2	CASSLEAGGQETQYF	TGTGCCAGCAGCTTAGAAGCGGGAGGGCAAGAGACCCAGTACTTC
many	TRBV3-1	TRBJ1-2	TRBD1	CASSQGQSGYGYTF	TGTGCCAGCAGCCAGGGACAGTCCGGGTATGGCTACACCTTC
few	TRBV3-1	TRBJ2-7	.	CASSQDPSSYEQYF	TGTGCCAGCAGCCAAGACCCTAGCTCCTACGAGCAGTACTTC
many	TRBV30	TRBJ2-5	.	CAWRGGSETQYF	TGTGCCTGGAGAGGTGGGAGTGAGACCCAGTACTTC
.	TRBV12-3/TRBV12-4	TRBJ1-5	.	CASSPNSDQPQHF	TGTGCCAGCAGTCCGAATTCGGATCAGCCCCAGCATTTT
few	TRBV7-2	TRBJ1-2	.	CASSLSVRGYTF	TGTGCCAGCAGCTTGTCAGTGAGAGGCTACACCTTC
.	TRBV29-1	TRBJ2-2	.	CSVQGWDTGELFF	TGCAGCGTACAGGGTTGGGACACCGGGGAGCTGTTTTTT
.	TRBV9	TRBJ1-5	.	CASSVGTGLNQPQHF	TGTGCCAGCAGCGTAGGTACAGGGCTCAATCAGCCCCAGCATTTT
few	TRBV6-4	TRBJ1-3	TRBD1	CASSDSTGSLSGNTIYF	TGTGCCAGCAGTGACTCGACAGGGTCTCTCTCTGGAAACACCATATATTTT
few	TRBV10-2	TRBJ1-5	.	CASSETVSQPQHF	TGCGCCAGCAGTGAGACGGTATCTCAGCCCCAGCATTTT
.	TRBV11-2	TRBJ2-3	TRBD2	CASSLGLAVTDTQYF	TGTGCCAGCAGCTTGGGACTAGCGGTCACAGATACGCAGTATTTT
.	TRBV10-3	TRBJ1-4	.	CAISGKQGPNEKLFF	TGTGCCATCAGTGGTAAACAGGGTCCTAATGAAAAACTGTTTTTT
many	TRBV7-2	TRBJ1-2	.	CASSPQGNYGYTF	TGTGCCAGCAGTCCCCAGGGGAACTATGGCTACACCTTC
few	TRBV10-3	TRBJ1-2	.	CAISEGQADLGYGYTF	TGTGCCATCAGTGAAGGGCAGGCCGACTTGGGCTATGGCTACACCTTC
few	TRBV3-1	TRBJ1-3	.	CAGSNTGYGNTIYF	TGTGCCGGCAGCAACACAGGGTATGGAAACACCATATATTTT
few	TRBV7-2	TRBJ2-7	.	CASSLSTGVSYEQYF	TGTGCCAGCAGCTTATCGACGGGGGTATCCTACGAGCAGTACTTC
many	TRBV28	TRBJ2-2	TRBD2	CASTLTSGNTGELFF	TGTGCCAGCACCCTGACTAGCGGAAACACCGGGGAGCTGTTTTTT
.	TRBV10-3	TRBJ2-7	.	CALELKELSLQQYF	TGTGCCCTAGAATTGAAGGAGCTGAGTCTGCAGCAGTACTTC
few	TRBV3-1	TRBJ2-2	.	CASSPRPANTGELFF	TGTGCCAGCAGCCCCCGACCCGCAAACACCGGGGAGCTGTTTTTT
many	TRBV6-1	TRBJ1-2	TRBD1	CASRRQGALVYGYTF	TGTGCCAGCCGACGACAGGGGGCGTTGGTCTATGGCTACACCTTC
.	TRBV11-2	TRBJ2-3	TRBD2	CASSKSSGDSTDTQYF	TGTGCCAGCAGCAAATCTAGCGGGGACAGCACAGATACGCAGTATTTT
many	TRBV28	TRBJ1-5	.	CASMAGNGWSSNQPQHF	TGTGCCAGCATGGCAGGGAACGGTTGGTCGAGCAATCAGCCCCAGCATTTT
.	TRBV7-2	TRBJ1-5	.	CASSRGGGSNQPQHF	TGTGCCAGCAGCCGGGGTGGGGGGAGCAATCAGCCCCAGCATTTT
many	TRBV6-1	TRBJ1-2	.	CASSELGNYGYTF	TGTGCCAGCAGTGAACTCGGGAACTATGGCTACACCTTC
.	TRBV11-1	TRBJ2-1	.	CASSSDSGYNEQFF	TGTGCCAGCAGCTCGGACTCAGGGTACAATGAGCAGTTCTTC
many	TRBV27	TRBJ1-2	.	CASSFSGTPGYTF	TGTGCCAGCAGTTTCTCCGGGACGCCCGGCTACACCTTC
many	TRBV7-8	TRBJ1-5	.	CASSYLGGDQPQHF	TGTGCCAGCAGCTATTTGGGGGGGGATCAGCCCCAGCATTTT
many	TRBV7-2	TRBJ2-5	TRBD2	CASSLVPSGQETQYF	TGTGCCAGCAGCTTAGTTCCTAGCGGCCAAGAGACCCAGTACTTC
few	TRBV15	TRBJ2-2	.	CATSSPQAANTGELFF	TGTGCCACCAGCAGCCCCCAAGCCGCGAACACCGGGGAGCTGTTTTTT
once	TRBV4-3	TRBJ2-2	.	CASSQERGGELFF	TGCGCCAGCAGCCAAGAAAGGGGCGGGGAGCTGTTTTTT
.	TRBV6-1	TRBJ2-3	TRBD1	CASRPRQGSADTQYF	TGTGCCAGCAGACCGAGACAGGGTTCCGCAGATACGCAGTATTTT
few	TRBV20-1	TRBJ1-5	.	CSAIWGGRNQPQHF	TGCAGTGCTATCTGGGGGGGTCGCAATCAGCCCCAGCATTTT
many	TRBV30	TRBJ2-5	.	CAWSVRREETQYF	TGTGCCTGGAGTGTACGCAGGGAAGAGACCCAGTACTTC
few	TRBV19	TRBJ1-6	.	CASSYDGTGNSPLHF	TGTGCCAGTAGCTACGACGGGACCGGTAATTCACCCCTCCACTTT
many	TRBV7-2	TRBJ1-1	.	CASSLGHPKTRTEAFF	TGTGCCAGCAGCTTAGGGCATCCCAAGACCCGCACTGAAGCTTTCTTT
many	TRBV7-2	TRBJ2-5	.	CASSLGGQGRETQYF	TGTGCCAGCAGCTTAGGAGGCCAGGGGAGGGAGACCCAGTACTTC